This TCR beta chain is drawn from a study of beta chain features in type 1 diabetes. Findings of the study overall: Type 1 diabetes patients had moderately but significantly shorter TCRB CDR3s in all four CD4+ subsets. Sequencing of cDNA might inflate the share of cells that strongly express TCR. A greater similarity of naive, central memory and Treg TCRB repertoires was seen among patients than among healthy donors.

Expressed TCRB transcripts got sequenced, as all isolated RNA was reverse transcribed. Data came from immunoSEQ multiplex PCR; TCRdb stores just in-frame clones and leaves some out. The sample holds roughly 150,000 clones; about 9% are singletons and the top ten take around 0.64%. Looked up from germline, CDR1 is MGHRA and CDR2 is YSYEKL. CDR3 length: 18 amino acids. V shed 2 bases, J shed 4 bases, and the junction held 10 bases outside the gene matches. This clone appeared a few times. As yet, its antigen is unknown. The rearrangement uses TRBV4-1 and TRBJ2-2, with TRBD2 matching over 10 bases. The sequenced material came from central memory CD4+ T cells from blood. The sequence came from a woman aged 30 to 39 with type 1 diabetes. The CDR3 sequence: CASSQTRLAGSGTGELFF. In DNA form, the CDR3 reads TGCGCCAGCAGCCAAACCCGACTAGCGGGCTCGGGCACCGGGGAGCTGTTTTTT.